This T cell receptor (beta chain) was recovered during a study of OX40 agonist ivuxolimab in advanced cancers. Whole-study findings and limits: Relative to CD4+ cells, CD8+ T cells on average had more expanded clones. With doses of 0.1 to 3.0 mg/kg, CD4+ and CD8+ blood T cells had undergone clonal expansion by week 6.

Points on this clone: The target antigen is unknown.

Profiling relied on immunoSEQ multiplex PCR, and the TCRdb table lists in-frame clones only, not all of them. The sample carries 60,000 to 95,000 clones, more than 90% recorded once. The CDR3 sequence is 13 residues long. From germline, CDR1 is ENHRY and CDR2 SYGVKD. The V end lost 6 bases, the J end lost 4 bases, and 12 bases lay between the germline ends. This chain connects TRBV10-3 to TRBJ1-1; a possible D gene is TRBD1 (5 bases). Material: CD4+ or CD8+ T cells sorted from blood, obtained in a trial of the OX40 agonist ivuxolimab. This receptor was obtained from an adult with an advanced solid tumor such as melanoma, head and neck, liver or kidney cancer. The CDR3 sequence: CAIRDGAGTEAFF. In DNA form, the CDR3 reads TGTGCCATCAGAGACGGGGCGGGCACTGAAGCTTTCTTT.